This T cell receptor (beta chain) was captured in a study of metastatic and nonmetastatic thyroid tumors. The wider study: Both malignant and benign thyroid patients supplied peripheral blood and tumor or nodule tissue samples, across which the repertoires of these patients were then compared.

Every patient was untreated before thyroid surgery. This clone has ten or more counts. Authors' analysis steps: Differences in CDR3 between clinicopathological groups were drawn on to build a classifier intended to discriminate distant-metastatic papillary thyroid cancer patients. TCRdb re-called the PCR reads through MiXCR. Clone size and V and J calls follow TCRdb, not the original study. The data contain around 28,000 clones, approximately 3.7% of them singletons. Per germline, CDR1 SGDLS and CDR2 YYNGEE. Deletions cut 3 bases from V and 0 bases from J, with 7 bases between. The CDR3 runs to 13 residues.

Specimen: blood. The clonotype originates from a male donor with papillary thyroid cancer or a benign thyroid nodule (not recorded which). Some clones in this sample may be carry-over from other donors' samples. This chain links TRBV9 with TRBJ2-7; D is perhaps TRBD1 (6 bases). The CDR3 region has the DNA TGTGCCAGCAGCGAGGACAGCTCCTACGAGCAGTACTTC. It specifies CASSEDSSYEQYF.